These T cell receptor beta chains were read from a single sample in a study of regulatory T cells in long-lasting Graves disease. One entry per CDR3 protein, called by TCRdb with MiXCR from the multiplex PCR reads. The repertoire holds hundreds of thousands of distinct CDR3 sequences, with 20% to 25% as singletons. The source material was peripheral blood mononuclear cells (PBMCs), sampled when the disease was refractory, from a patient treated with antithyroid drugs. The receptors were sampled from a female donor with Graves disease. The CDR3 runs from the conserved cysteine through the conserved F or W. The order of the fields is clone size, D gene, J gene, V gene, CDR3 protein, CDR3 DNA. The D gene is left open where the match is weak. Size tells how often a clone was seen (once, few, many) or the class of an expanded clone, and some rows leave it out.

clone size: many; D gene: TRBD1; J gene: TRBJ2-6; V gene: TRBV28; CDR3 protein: CASSSWDSRANVLTF; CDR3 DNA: TGTGCCAGCAGTTCCTGGGACAGCCGGGCCAACGTCCTGACTTTC
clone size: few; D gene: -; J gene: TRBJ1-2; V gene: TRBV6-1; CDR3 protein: CASSTETVSYGYTF; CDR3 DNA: TGTGCCAGCAGTACCGAAACAGTGAGCTATGGCTACACCTTC
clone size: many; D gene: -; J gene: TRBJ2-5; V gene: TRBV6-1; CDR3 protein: CASTRGKETQYF; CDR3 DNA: TGTGCCAGCACCAGAGGGAAGGAGACCCAGTACTTC
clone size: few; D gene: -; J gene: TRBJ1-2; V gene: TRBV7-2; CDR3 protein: CASSQTELYGYTF; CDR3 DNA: TGTGCCAGCAGCCAGACAGAGCTCTATGGCTACACCTTC
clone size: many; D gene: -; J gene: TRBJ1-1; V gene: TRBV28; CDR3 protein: CASSLFGQGMNTEAFF; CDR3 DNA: TGTGCCAGCAGTTTATTTGGTCAAGGGATGAACACTGAAGCTTTCTTT
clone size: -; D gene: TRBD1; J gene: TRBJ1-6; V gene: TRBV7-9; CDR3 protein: CASSSRAGQGLRALHF; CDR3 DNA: TGTGCCAGCAGTTCTAGAGCGGGACAGGGTCTCAGGGCCCTCCACTTT
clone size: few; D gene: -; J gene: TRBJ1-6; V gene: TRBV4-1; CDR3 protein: CASSLTLGPDNSPLHF; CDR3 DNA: TGCGCCAGCAGCCTAACCCTCGGACCTGATAATTCACCCCTCCACTTT
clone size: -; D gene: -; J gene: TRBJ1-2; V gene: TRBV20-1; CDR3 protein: CSASPTNYGYTF; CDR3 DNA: TGCAGTGCTAGCCCAACTAACTATGGCTACACCTTC
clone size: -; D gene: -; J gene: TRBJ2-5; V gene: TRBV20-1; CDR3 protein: CSANRETQYF; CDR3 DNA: TGCAGTGCTAACCGAGAGACCCAGTACTTC
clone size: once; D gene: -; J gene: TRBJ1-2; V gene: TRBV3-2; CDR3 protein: CASSPPDTYGYTF; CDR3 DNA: TGTGCCAGCAGCCCGCCGGACACATATGGCTACACCTTC